The sequence of this TCR beta chain was determined in a study of T cell repertoires in cytomegalovirus infection. Across the whole study: The public TCR beta signatures pointed to both CMV infection and matching HLA type.

Findings of the study overall: Adding up the frequency of public TCR beta families identified people who carried CMV plus the relevant HLA. HLA-C-restricted CMV-specific TCR beta clonotypes were dominant in the ex vivo response.

TCRdb redid the calling of the reads with MiXCR, one entry per CDR3 protein. This sample has roughly 230,000 distinct CDR3 sequences, with roughly an eighth found just once. In its sample, this clonotype was seen a few times. No antigen is known for it. Germline-derived CDR1 and CDR2 are DFQATT and SNEGSKA (reference sequence). The CDR3 loop spans 16 amino acids. The germline V and J ends were trimmed by 4 bases and 5 bases, with 23 bases remaining between them. The chain recombines TRBV20-1 with TRBJ2-5, with D perhaps given as TRBD1 or TRBD2 (6 bases each). This receptor was obtained from a human donor in good health (CMV status not recorded). Some clones in this sample may be carry-over from other donors' samples. Sequencing was done on a sample of PBMCs. CDR3 loop: CSAKGGSSMAWETQYF. In nucleotides, the CDR3 is TGCAGTGCTAAAGGGGGGTCCTCCATGGCGTGGGAGACCCAGTACTTC.